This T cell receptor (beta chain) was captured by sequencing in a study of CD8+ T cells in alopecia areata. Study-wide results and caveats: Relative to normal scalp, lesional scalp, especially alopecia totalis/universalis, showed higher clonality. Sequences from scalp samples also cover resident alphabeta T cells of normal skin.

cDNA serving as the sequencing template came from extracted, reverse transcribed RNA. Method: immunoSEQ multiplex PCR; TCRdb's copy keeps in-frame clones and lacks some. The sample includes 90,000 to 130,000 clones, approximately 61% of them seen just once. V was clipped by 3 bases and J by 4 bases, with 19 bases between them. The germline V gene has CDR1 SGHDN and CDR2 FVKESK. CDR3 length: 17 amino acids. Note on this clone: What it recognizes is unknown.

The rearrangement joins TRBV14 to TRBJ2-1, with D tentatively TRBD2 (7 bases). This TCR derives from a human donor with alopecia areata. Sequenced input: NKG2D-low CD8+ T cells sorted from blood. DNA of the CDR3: TGTGCCAGCAGCCAGTATCAGGGAGGGGGGGTTTACAATGAGCAGTTCTTC. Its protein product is CASSQYQGGGVYNEQFF. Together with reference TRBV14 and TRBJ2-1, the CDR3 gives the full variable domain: EAGVTQFPSHSVIEKGQTVTLRCDPISGHDNLYWYRRVMGKEIKFLLHFVKESKQDESGMPNNRFLAERTGGTYSTLKVQPAELEDSGVYFCASSQYQGGGVYNEQFFGPGTRLTVL.